This T cell receptor (beta chain) was captured in a study of T cell changes during pregnancy in multiple sclerosis. Produced via immunoSEQ multiplex PCR; TCRdb's table is partial and in-frame only. The table records fewer than 40,000 clones, 80% to 90% of them present only once. The CDR3 length is 13 residues. Between the trimmed V and J ends, which lost 0 bases and 4 bases, there was a span of 4 bases. Germline V gene sequence: CDR1 SGHAT, CDR2 FQNNGV. This clone appeared a single time. Sample: CD8+ T cells from peripheral blood mononuclear cells, taken in the second trimester of pregnancy. The chain uses TRBV11-2 and TRBJ2-1; D call uncertain. The sequence derives from a female donor with multiple sclerosis, enrolled in a pregnancy study. CDR3 protein: CASSLEAYNEQFF. CDR3 sequence (DNA): TGTGCCAGCAGCTTAGAAGCGTACAATGAGCAGTTCTTC. Filled out from reference TRBV11-2 and TRBJ2-1, the complete variable domain reads EAGVAQSPRYKIIEKRQSVAFWCNPISGHATLYWYQQILGQGPKLLIQFQNNGVVDDSQLPKDRFSAERLKGVDSTLKIQPAKLEDSAVYLCASSLEAYNEQFFGPGTRLTVL.